The 5 T cell receptor beta chains reported below all come from one sample, sequenced in a study of control samples from healthy donors and cancer patients. The protocol was immunoSEQ multiplex PCR, while the TCRdb copy is restricted to in-frame clones and leaves out a portion. Among 45,000 to 60,000 clones, more than 90% were seen once, and the ten largest hold roughly 0.8%. Sequenced: PBMCs. All receptors derive from a man aged 25-45 years with colorectal cancer.

This chain connects TRBV4-1 to TRBJ2-1; 8 bases line up with TRBD2. Germline V gene sequence: CDR1 MGHRA, CDR2 YSYEKL. This CDR3 is 17 amino acids long. Trimming removed 0 bases from V and 0 bases from J; junction bases left unmatched: 4. In nucleotides, the CDR3 is TGCGCCAGCAGCCAAGATCCCGGGAGGGGCTCCTACAATGAGCAGTTCTTC. Translation: CASSQDPGRGSYNEQFF.

The rearrangement joins TRBV10-1 to TRBJ2-1; D may be TRBD1 (5 bases). CDR3 length: 16 residues. The V gene lost 0 bases and the J gene lost 1 base, with 10 bases spanning the gap. Germline V lookup: CDR1 WNHNN, CDR2 SYGVQD (reference sequence). The CDR3: CASSESAGLSYNEQFF. In DNA, the CDR3 is TGCGCCAGCAGTGAGTCTGCAGGGTTATCCTACAATGAGCAGTTCTTC.

The V and J genes are TRBV11-2 and TRBJ1-4; D gene uncertain. From germline, CDR1 is SGHAT and CDR2 FQNNGV. Trimming removed 1 base from V and 1 base from J, with 13 bases in between. The CDR3 consists of 17 residues. Written as DNA, the CDR3 is TGTGCCAGCAGCTTAGCCCGAGGGATTCTAACTAATGAAAAACTGTTTTTT. This encodes CASSLARGILTNEKLFF.

The chain links TRBV19 to TRBJ1-1, with a weak D call TRBD1 (6 bases). The CDR3 is made up of 14 amino acids. The ends were cut back, 5 bases at V and 5 bases at J, with 15 bases in the middle. Germline lookup yields CDR1 LNHDA and CDR2 SQIVND (reference sequence). As DNA, the CDR3 is TGTGCCAGTAGTCCGGGGGGCTCGCGGACTGAAGCTTTCTTT. Its translation: CASSPGGSRTEAFF.

V and J are TRBV11-2 and TRBJ1-6; TRBD1 might be the D (6 bases). V was clipped by 5 bases and J by 5 bases, with 16 bases between them. From germline, CDR1 is SGHAT and CDR2 FQNNGV. The CDR3 totals 16 residues. CDR3 nucleotides: TGTGCCAGCAGCAAAGAGGGGGGCCTAGATAATTCACCCCTCCACTTT. Translating it yields CASSKEGGLDNSPLHF.